Following are 23 T cell receptor beta chains from one sample sequenced in a study of blood T cell repertoires in COVID-19. The assay was immunoSEQ multiplex PCR, and TCRdb's table has in-frame clones only and misses some. The sample lists fewer than 70,000 clones, around 80% occurring once. Specimen: peripheral blood. The receptors were sampled from a woman aged 80 or older with acute or convalescent COVID-19.

The chain is built from TRBV3-1 (or the pseudogene TRBV3-2) and TRBJ2-5, with a weak D call TRBD1 (7 bases). Germline V gene data show CDR1 as LGHDT and CDR2 as YNNKEL (reference sequence). V was clipped by 1 base and J by 4 bases, with 10 bases between them. The CDR3 loop spans 14 amino acids. CDR3 in amino acids: CASSQGQGGETQYF. CDR3 nucleotides: TGTGCCAGCAGCCAAGGACAGGGAGGAGAGACCCAGTACTTC.

The CDR3 is CASSPYGGGLNSPLHF. The DNA of the CDR3 is TGTGCCAGCAGCCCCTATGGAGGGGGCCTTAATTCACCCCTCCACTTT. The rearrangement joins TRBV5-6 to TRBJ1-6; 7 bases fit TRBD1. Losses at the gene ends were 4 bases for V and 6 bases for J; bases not matched to a gene: 10. The length of the CDR3 is 16 residues. Germline assignment: CDR1 SGHDT and CDR2 YYEEEE.

The CDR3 DNA follows: TGTGCCAGTAGTATGACAGGTACCTACGAGCAGTACTTC. Amino acids: CASSMTGTYEQYF. J is TRBJ2-7 and V is TRBV19; possibly TRBD1 for D (6 bases). Deletions cut 3 bases from V and 2 bases from J, with 8 bases between. CDR1 LNHDA and CDR2 SQIVND come from the germline V gene (reference sequence). The CDR3 is 13 residues long.

The V gene is TRBV20-1, the J gene TRBJ2-2; maybe TRBD2 (6 bases). CDR1 is DFQATT, CDR2 SNEGSKA, per germline (reference sequence). CDR3 length equals 11 residues. V was trimmed by 5 bases and J by 8 bases, leaving 9 bases between them. In nucleotides, the CDR3 is TGCAGTGCTTTTCGGGGGGGGGAGCTGTTTTTT. This translates into CSAFRGGELFF.

The chain combines TRBV18 with TRBJ2-7; 7 positions match TRBD1. The CDR3 runs 12 residues. V gave up 5 bases and J gave up 8 bases; unmatched junction bases: 6. Germline CDR1 KGHSH, CDR2 LQKENI. CDR3 sequence reads: CASSGDSYKQYF. In DNA form, the CDR3 reads TGTGCCAGCTCAGGGGACAGCTATAAGCAGTACTTC.

The chain has TRBV1 and TRBJ1-2. TRBV1 is designated a pseudogene. The CDR3 consists of 17 residues. Written as DNA, the CDR3 is TGCACCAGCAGCTCAACCTGCCGCGGAGGGGCTAACTATGGCTACACCTTC. Residues: CTSSSTCRGGANYGYTF.

V usage is TRBV5-1 and J usage is TRBJ1-1, with TRBD1 matching 9 bases. The CDR3 spans 16 residues. The germline CDR1 and CDR2 sequences are SGHRS and YFSETQ. Losses at the gene ends were 4 bases for V and 1 base for J; bases not matched to a gene: 8. The CDR3 sequence is CASSNGQGIKNTEAFF. The DNA for the CDR3 is TGCGCCAGCAGCAATGGACAGGGGATTAAGAACACTGAAGCTTTCTTT. Full variable domain (rest looked up from reference TRBV5-1 and TRBJ1-1): KAGVTQTPRYLIKTRGQQVTLSCSPISGHRSVSWYQQTPGQGLQFLFEYFSETQRNKGNFPGRFSGRQFSNSRSEMNVSTLELGDSALYLCASSNGQGIKNTEAFFGQGTRLTVV.

CDR3 nucleotide sequence: TGTGCCAGTAGTACCCATGAGTCAGCGCCCCAAGAGACCCAGTACTTC. Translated: CASSTHESAPQETQYF. The chain carries TRBV19 and TRBJ2-5; D unresolved. The CDR3 is 16 amino acids. CDR1 LNHDA and CDR2 SQIVND come from the germline V gene (reference sequence). The V and J ends lost 4 bases and 1 base respectively, with 16 bases between them.

The chain combines TRBV10-2 with TRBJ1-5; D might be TRBD1 (6 bases). The germline CDR1 and CDR2 sequences are WSHSY and SAAADI. The length of the CDR3 is 15 residues. Trimming shortened V by 0 bases and J by 4 bases, and 10 bases separated the two germline ends. CDR3 DNA: TGCGCCAGCAGTGAGTCAGGGGGGGATAATCAGCCCCAGCATTTT. Protein: CASSESGGDNQPQHF.

This clone was seen just once. This chain joins TRBV3-1 (or the pseudogene TRBV3-2) and TRBJ1-3; D unresolved. The V and J ends lost 2 bases and 1 base respectively, with 6 bases between them. Germline CDR1 LGHDT, CDR2 YNNKEL (reference sequence). This CDR3 has 14 residues. The CDR3 sequence: CASSQTGSGNTIYF. The CDR3 coding sequence is TGTGCCAGCAGCCAAACCGGGTCTGGAAACACCATATATTTT.

Written as DNA, the CDR3 is TGTGCCAGTAGTATAGATAGTGCGACAGTTTGGAAGCATTTT. It yields the protein CASSIDSATVWKHF. The chain carries TRBV19 and TRBJ1-5; weak D call: TRBD1 (5 bases). Per the germline V gene, CDR1 is LNHDA and CDR2 is SQIVND (reference sequence). The length of the CDR3 is 14 residues. Deletions cut 0 bases from V and 14 bases from J, with 17 bases between.

V gene TRBV11-3 combines with J gene TRBJ1-1, with 11 bases aligning to TRBD1. The germline gives CDR1 SGHNT, CDR2 YENEEA. Unmatched junction bases numbered 1, after V lost 3 bases and J lost 1 base. The CDR3 has 15 residues. CDR3 residues: CASSLGQGGNTEAFF. CDR3 in DNA: TGTGCCAGCAGCTTGGGACAGGGGGGGAACACTGAAGCTTTCTTT.

Of note for this clone: The germline gene is not matched at one end of the junction; a read error may be the cause. The chain employs TRBV2 and TRBJ1-5, with 8 bases fitting TRBD1. CDR3 length: 12 residues. Germline lookup yields CDR1 SNHLY and CDR2 FYNNEI. The CDR3 sequence is CASSETRTGSSF. Here the CDR3 DNA reads TGTGCCAGCAGTGAAACCCGGACAGGGTCGTCTTTT.

V usage is TRBV3-1 (or the pseudogene TRBV3-2) and J usage is TRBJ2-4; 15 bases map to TRBD2. The junction had 12 bases not matched to a gene; V was cut back by 1 base and J by 8 bases. The CDR3 loop spans 19 amino acids. The V gene's germline CDR1 is LGHDT and CDR2 YNNKEL (reference sequence). CDR3 residues: CASSQGFGLAGGPGYIQYF. CDR3 bases: TGTGCCAGCAGCCAAGGTTTTGGACTAGCGGGGGGGCCGGGATACATTCAGTACTTC.

This rearrangement joins TRBV11-2 to TRBJ2-3; the match to TRBD2 covers 8 bases. The CDR3 has 16 amino acids. The V gene's germline CDR1 is SGHAT and CDR2 FQNNGV. The V segment lost 4 bases and the J segment 2 bases; nucleotides outside the gene matches: 8. This CDR3 is CASSSRGGIFTDTQYF. The CDR3 DNA is TGTGCCAGCAGCTCCCGCGGGGGGATTTTCACAGATACGCAGTATTTT.

The chain joins TRBV11-3 to TRBJ1-2, with D tentatively TRBD1 (6 bases). Trimming took off 5 bases at V and 7 bases at J, with 17 bases between the two ends. Per germline, CDR1 SGHNT and CDR2 YENEEA. The CDR3 sequence is 14 residues long. In nucleotides, the CDR3 is TGTGCCAGCAGCCGGGACGCCAGAGGGGGTGGCTACACCTTC. Translation gives CASSRDARGGGYTF.

The CDR3 sequence: CASRRQGVNIQYF. CDR3 bases: TGTGCCAGCAGGCGACAGGGGGTGAACATTCAGTACTTC. V is TRBV2 and J is TRBJ2-4, with 9 bases that match TRBD1. CDR3 length equals 13 residues. Germline trimming cut 6 bases from V and 7 bases from J; bases unmatched to any gene: 4. Germline values: CDR1 SNHLY, CDR2 FYNNEI.

The V call is TRBV28, the J call TRBJ1-1; 7 bases line up with TRBD1. The V and J ends lost 3 bases and 1 base, in that order; junction bases with no gene match: 5. The germline gives CDR1 MDHEN, CDR2 SYDVKM. This CDR3 has 15 residues. DNA of the CDR3: TGTGCCAGCAGTTTCGTTACAGGGGCGAACACTGAAGCTTTCTTT. It encodes CASSFVTGANTEAFF. Filled out from reference TRBV28 and TRBJ1-1, the complete variable domain reads DVKVTQSSRYLVKRTGEKVFLECVQDMDHENMFWYRQDPGLGLRLIYFSYDVKMKEKGDIPEGYSVSREKKERFSLILESASTNQTSMYLCASSFVTGANTEAFFGQGTRLTVV.

The chain is built from TRBV19 and TRBJ2-1; TRBD2 matches at 8 bases. Germline-derived CDR1 and CDR2 are LNHDA and SQIVND (reference sequence). The CDR3 runs to 16 residues. V trimming: 3 bases; J trimming: 6 bases; junction bases outside the gene matches: 10. The CDR3 nucleotides are TGTGCCAGTAGTATGTCCGGAACTAGCGGTTCCAATGAGCAGTTCTTC. It codes for CASSMSGTSGSNEQFF.

CDR3 nucleotides: TGTGCCAGCCAGAGCCAGGGTTTAGGCAATCAGCCCCAGCATTTT. Translating it yields CASQSQGLGNQPQHF. The chain links TRBV27 to TRBJ1-5; D perhaps matches TRBD1 (5 bases). CDR3 size: 15 residues. Trimming took off 8 bases at V and 2 bases at J, with 16 bases between the two ends. Germline V gene data show CDR1 as MNHEY and CDR2 as SMNVEV (reference sequence).

The CDR3 sequence: CASSRSSGGVSDTQYF. In DNA form, the CDR3 reads TGTGCCAGCAGCCGTTCTAGCGGGGGTGTGTCAGATACGCAGTATTTT. J is TRBJ2-3 and V is TRBV7-3, with 10 bases that match TRBD2. CDR1 SGHTA and CDR2 FQGTGA come from the germline V gene. J lost 4 bases, V lost 5 bases, and 9 bases had no gene match. The CDR3 is 16 amino acids.

The rearrangement links TRBV9 to TRBJ1-6; 10 bases map to TRBD1. Germline CDR1 is SGDLS and CDR2 is YYNGEE. The CDR3 contains 16 residues. Trimming at V came to 4 bases and at J to 1 base, leaving 2 bases not matched to a gene. In DNA form, the CDR3 reads TGTGCCAGCAGCCCGGGACAGGGGTCCTATAATTCACCCCTCCACTTT. Residues: CASSPGQGSYNSPLHF. The full variable domain, rest sourced from reference TRBV9 and TRBJ1-6, is DSGVTQTPKHLITATGQRVTLRCSPRSGDLSVYWYQQSLDQGLQFLIQYYNGEERAKGNILERFSAQQFPDLHSELNLSSLELGDSALYFCASSPGQGSYNSPLHFGNGTRLTVT.

V and J are TRBV5-1 and TRBJ2-7; perhaps TRBD1 as D (5 bases). Germline assignment: CDR1 SGHRS and CDR2 YFSETQ. This CDR3 is built from 14 residues. V lost 0 bases and J 1 base, leaving 8 bases between the germline ends. CDR3 protein: CASSLAQGSYEQYF. DNA for the CDR3: TGCGCCAGCAGCTTGGCTCAGGGTTCCTACGAGCAGTACTTC.